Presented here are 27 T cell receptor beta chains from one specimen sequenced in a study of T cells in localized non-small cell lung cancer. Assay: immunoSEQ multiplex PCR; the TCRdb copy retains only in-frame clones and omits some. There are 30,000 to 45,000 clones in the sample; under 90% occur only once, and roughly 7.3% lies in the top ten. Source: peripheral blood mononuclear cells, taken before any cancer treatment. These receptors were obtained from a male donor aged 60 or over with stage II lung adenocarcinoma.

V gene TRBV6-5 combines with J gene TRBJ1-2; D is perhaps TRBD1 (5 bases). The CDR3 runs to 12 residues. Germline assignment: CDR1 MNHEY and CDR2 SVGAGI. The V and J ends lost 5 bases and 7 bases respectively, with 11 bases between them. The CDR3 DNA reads TGTGCCAGCAGTCTTATTAGGGGTGGCTACACCTTC. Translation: CASSLIRGGYTF.

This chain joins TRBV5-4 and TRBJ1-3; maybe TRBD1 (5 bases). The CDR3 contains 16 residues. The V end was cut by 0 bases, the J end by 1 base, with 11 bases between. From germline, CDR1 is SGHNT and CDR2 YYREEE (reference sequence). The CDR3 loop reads CASSLAGAKSGNTIYF. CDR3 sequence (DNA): TGTGCCAGCAGCTTGGCCGGGGCAAAGTCTGGAAACACCATATATTTT.

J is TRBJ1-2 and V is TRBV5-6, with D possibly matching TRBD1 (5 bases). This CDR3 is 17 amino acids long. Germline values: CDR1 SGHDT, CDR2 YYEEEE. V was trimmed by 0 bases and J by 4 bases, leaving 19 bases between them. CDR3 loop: CASSLGAPVRDRYGYTF. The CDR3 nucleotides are TGTGCCAGCAGCTTGGGAGCCCCGGTACGGGACCGCTATGGCTACACCTTC.

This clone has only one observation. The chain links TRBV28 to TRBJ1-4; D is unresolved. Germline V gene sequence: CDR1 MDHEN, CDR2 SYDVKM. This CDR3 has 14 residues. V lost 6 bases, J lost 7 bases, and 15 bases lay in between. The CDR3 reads CASSSTLMGEKLFF. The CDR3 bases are TGTGCCAGCAGCTCGACACTAATGGGTGAAAAACTGTTTTTT. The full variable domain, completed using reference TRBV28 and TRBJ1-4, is DVKVTQSSRYLVKRTGEKVFLECVQDMDHENMFWYRQDPGLGLRLIYFSYDVKMKEKGDIPEGYSVSREKKERFSLILESASTNQTSMYLCASSSTLMGEKLFFGSGTQLSVL.

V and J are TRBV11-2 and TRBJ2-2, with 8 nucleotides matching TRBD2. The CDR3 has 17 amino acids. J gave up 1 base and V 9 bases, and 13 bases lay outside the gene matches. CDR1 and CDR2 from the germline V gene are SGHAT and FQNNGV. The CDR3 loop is CASSTTAGGWNTGELFF. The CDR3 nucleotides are TGTGCCAGTTCCACAACCGCGGGGGGCTGGAACACCGGGGAGCTGTTTTTT.

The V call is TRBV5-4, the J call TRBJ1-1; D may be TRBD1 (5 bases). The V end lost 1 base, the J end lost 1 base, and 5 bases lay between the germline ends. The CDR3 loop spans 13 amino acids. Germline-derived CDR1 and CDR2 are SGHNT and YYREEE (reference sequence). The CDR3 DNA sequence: TGTGCCAGCAGCTTGCAGGGGAACACTGAAGCTTTCTTT. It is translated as CASSLQGNTEAFF.

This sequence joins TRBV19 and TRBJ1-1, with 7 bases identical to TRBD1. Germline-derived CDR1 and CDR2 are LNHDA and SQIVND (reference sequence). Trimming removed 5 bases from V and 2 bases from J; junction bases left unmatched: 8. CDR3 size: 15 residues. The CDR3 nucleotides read TGTGCCAGTAGTCTACTAGGGGGCGGAAACACTGAAGCTTTCTTT. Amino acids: CASSLLGGGNTEAFF.

CDR3 DNA: TGTGCCAGCAGCATGGGACAGGGACCACTTTACGAGCAGTACTTC. Encoded protein: CASSMGQGPLYEQYF. The chain uses TRBV9 and TRBJ2-7, with 9 bases aligning to TRBD1. V lost 4 bases and J lost 4; bases outside the gene matches: 9. This CDR3 region has 15 residues. In germline, CDR1 is SGDLS, CDR2 YYNGEE.

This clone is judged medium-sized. The CDR3, as DNA: TGTGCTAGTGCCTCGTCGTACTTC. Translated, it gives CASASSYF. J is TRBJ2-4 and V is TRBV12-5, with D hard to call. The germline V gene has CDR1 LGHNT and CDR2 FRNRAP. Trimming took 7 bases from V and 15 from J, leaving 7 bases between them. The CDR3 is 8 residues long.

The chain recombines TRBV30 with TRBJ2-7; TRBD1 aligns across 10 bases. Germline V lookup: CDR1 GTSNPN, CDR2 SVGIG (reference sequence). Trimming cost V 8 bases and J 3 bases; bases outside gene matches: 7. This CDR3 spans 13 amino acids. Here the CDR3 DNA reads TGTGCCGCAACCGGGACAGGGGTCTACGAGCAGTACTTC. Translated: CAATGTGVYEQYF.

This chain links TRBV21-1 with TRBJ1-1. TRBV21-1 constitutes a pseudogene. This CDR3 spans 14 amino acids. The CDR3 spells CASGPGSLATEAFF. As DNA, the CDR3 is TGTGCCAGTGGCCCCGGGTCCCTCGCCACTGAAGCTTTCTTT.

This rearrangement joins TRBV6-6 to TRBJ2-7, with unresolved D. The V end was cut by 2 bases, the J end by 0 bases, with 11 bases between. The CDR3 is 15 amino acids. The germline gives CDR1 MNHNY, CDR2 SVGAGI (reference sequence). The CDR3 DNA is TGTGCCAGCAGTTACGTTCTCTCGAGCTCCTACGAGCAGTACTTC. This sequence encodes CASSYVLSSSYEQYF.

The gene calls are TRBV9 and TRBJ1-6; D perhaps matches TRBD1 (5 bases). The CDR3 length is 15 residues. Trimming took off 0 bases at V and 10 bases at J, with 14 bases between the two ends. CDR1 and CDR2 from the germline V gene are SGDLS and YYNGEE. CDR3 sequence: CASSVGGGEGSPLHF. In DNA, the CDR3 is TGTGCCAGCAGCGTAGGGGGAGGGGAGGGCTCACCCCTCCACTTT.

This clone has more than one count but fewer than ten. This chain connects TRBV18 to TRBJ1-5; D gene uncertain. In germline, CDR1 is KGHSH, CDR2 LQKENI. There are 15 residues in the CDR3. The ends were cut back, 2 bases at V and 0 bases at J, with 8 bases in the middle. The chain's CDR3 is CASSPTGNSNQPQHF. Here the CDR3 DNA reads TGTGCCAGCTCACCAACGGGGAATAGCAATCAGCCCCAGCATTTT. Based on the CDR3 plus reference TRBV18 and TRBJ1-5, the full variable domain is NAGVMQNPRHLVRRRGQEARLRCSPMKGHSHVYWYRQLPEEGLKFMVYLQKENIIDESGMPKERFSAEFPKEGPSILRIQQVVRGDSAAYFCASSPTGNSNQPQHFGDGTRLSIL.

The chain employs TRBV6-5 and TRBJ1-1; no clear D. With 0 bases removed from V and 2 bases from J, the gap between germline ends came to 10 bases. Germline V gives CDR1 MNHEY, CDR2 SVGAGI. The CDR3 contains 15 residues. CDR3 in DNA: TGTGCCAGCAGTTACTCCTTGGAGAGCAACACTGAAGCTTTCTTT. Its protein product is CASSYSLESNTEAFF.

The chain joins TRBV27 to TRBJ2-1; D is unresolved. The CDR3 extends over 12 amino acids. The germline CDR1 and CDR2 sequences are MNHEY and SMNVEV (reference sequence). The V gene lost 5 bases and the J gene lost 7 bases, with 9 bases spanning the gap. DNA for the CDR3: TGTGCCAGCAGTCCCGGAGAAAATGAGCAGTTCTTC. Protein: CASSPGENEQFF.

CDR3 in DNA: TGTGCCAGTACCCAAACCGGGACAGTCTATGGCTACACCTTC. It specifies CASTQTGTVYGYTF. This sequence joins TRBV19 and TRBJ1-2; 7 nucleotides match TRBD1. V dropped 7 bases and J dropped 4; count of bases not matched to a gene: 9. CDR1 and CDR2 from the germline V gene are LNHDA and SQIVND (reference sequence). The CDR3 runs 14 residues.

The CDR3 here is CASRRDIDSYNEQFF. The CDR3 DNA sequence: TGCGCCAGCAGGAGGGACATTGATTCCTACAATGAGCAGTTCTTC. The rearrangement uses TRBV5-1 and TRBJ2-1, with D tentatively TRBD1 (6 bases). Germline CDR1 is SGHRS and CDR2 is YFSETQ. The CDR3 is 15 residues long. The V and J ends lost 5 bases and 1 base respectively, with 13 bases between them.

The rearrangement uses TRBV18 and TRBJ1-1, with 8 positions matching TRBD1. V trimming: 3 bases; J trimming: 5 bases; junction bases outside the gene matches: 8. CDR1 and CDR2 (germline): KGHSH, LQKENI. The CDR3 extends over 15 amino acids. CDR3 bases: TGTGCCAGCTCACCTTGGGACAGGCCGGGGACTGAAGCTTTCTTT. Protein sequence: CASSPWDRPGTEAFF.

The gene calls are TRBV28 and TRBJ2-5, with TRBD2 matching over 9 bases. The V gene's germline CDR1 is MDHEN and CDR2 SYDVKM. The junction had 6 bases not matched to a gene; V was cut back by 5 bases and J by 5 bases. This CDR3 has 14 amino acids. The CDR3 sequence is CASSVAGAGETQYF. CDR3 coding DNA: TGTGCCAGCAGTGTAGCGGGAGCGGGGGAGACCCAGTACTTC.

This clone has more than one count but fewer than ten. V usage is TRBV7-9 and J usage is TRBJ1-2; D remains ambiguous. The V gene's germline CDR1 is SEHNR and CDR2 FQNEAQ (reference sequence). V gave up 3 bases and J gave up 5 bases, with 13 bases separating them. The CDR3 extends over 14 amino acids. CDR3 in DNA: TGTGCCAGCAGCTTGAGGGTATCGGGGTATGGCTACACCTTC. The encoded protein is CASSLRVSGYGYTF.

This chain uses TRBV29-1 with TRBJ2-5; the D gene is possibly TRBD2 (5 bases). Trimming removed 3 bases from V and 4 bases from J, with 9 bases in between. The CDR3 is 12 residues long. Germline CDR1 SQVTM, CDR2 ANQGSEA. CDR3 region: CSVDVAGETQYF. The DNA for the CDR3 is TGCAGCGTTGATGTGGCGGGAGAGACCCAGTACTTC. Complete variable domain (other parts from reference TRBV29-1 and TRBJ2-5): SAVISQKPSRDICQRGTSLTIQCQVDSQVTMMFWYRQQPGQSLTLIATANQGSEATYESGFVIDKFPISRPNLTFSTLTVSNMSPEDSSIYLCSVDVAGETQYFGPGTRLLVL.

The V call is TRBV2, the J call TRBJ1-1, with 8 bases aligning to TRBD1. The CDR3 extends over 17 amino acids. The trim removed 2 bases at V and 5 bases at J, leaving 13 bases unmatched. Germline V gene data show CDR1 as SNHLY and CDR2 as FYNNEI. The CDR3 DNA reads TGTGCCAGCAGTGAAAAGGGGACAGGTTATTGGGGGACTGAAGCTTTCTTT. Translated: CASSEKGTGYWGTEAFF.

CDR3 in amino acids: CASSLDGFGNTIYF. The CDR3 DNA sequence: TGTGCCAGCAGCTTAGATGGTTTTGGAAACACCATATATTTT. The chain carries TRBV7-2 and TRBJ1-3, with unresolved D. The CDR3 extends over 14 amino acids. CDR1 is SGHTA, CDR2 FQGNSA, per germline. V dropped 1 base and J dropped 3 bases, with 7 bases sitting between them.

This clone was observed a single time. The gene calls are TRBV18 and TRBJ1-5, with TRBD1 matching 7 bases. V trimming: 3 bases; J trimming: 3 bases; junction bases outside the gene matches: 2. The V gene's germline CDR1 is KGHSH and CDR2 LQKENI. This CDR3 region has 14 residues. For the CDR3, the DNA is TGTGCCAGCTCACCCGGACAGGTCAATCAGCCCCAGCATTTT. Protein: CASSPGQVNQPQHF.

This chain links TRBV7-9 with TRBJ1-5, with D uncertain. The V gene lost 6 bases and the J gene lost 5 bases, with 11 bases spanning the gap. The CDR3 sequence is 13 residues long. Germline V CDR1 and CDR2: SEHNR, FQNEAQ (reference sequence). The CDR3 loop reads CASSWGVDQPQHF. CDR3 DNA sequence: TGTGCCAGCAGTTGGGGTGTGGATCAGCCCCAGCATTTT. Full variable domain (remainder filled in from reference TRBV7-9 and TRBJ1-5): DTGVSQNPRHKITKRGQNVTFRCDPISEHNRLYWYRQTLGQGPEFLTYFQNEAQLEKSRLLSDRFSAERPKGSFSTLEIQRTEQGDSAMYLCASSWGVDQPQHFGDGTRLSIL.

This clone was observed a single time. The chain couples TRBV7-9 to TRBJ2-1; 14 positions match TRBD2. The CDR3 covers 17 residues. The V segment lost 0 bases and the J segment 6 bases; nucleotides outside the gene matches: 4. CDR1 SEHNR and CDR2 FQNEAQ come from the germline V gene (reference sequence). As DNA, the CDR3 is TGTGCCAGCAGCTTAGCTAGGGGACTAGCGGGAGCCAATGAGCAGTTCTTC. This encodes CASSLARGLAGANEQFF.